This paragraph covers one T cell receptor (beta chain) sequence. Only one base separates this from a far larger clonotype, so it likely reflects a read error. These data belong to a study of low-dose radiotherapy and immunotherapy resistance in tumors. Looking at the study overall: In Cohort 2, 1 Gy per fraction was delivered every two weeks, for a total of 13 Gy over 26 weeks. Every two weeks, the protocol called for intravenous cyclophosphamide at 200 mg/m2. It was given one day before each radiation and immunotherapy administration.

Primers targeting TRAV and TRBV primed first-strand cDNA, covering alpha and beta chains. A roughly 20-cycle PCR with a constant-region primer and V-primer adapter amplified TCRs. From the reads, TCRdb called clonotypes with MiXCR, one entry per CDR3 protein. In the table there are nearly 60,000 distinct CDR3 sequences, about 25% of which are singletons. Trimming removed 0 bases from V and 10 bases from J; junction bases left unmatched: 7. The germline CDR1 and CDR2 sequences are LGHNA and YNFKEQ. The CDR3 loop spans 15 amino acids. Sample time point: after trial treatment. Treatment defined: LDRT plus nivolumab, ipilimumab, low-dose cyclophosphamide and aspirin (RACIN trial). Nivolumab, ipilimumab, aspirin, low-dose cyclophosphamide and low-dose radiotherapy were all administered to the donors. As a condition of eligibility, patients had advanced solid tumors lacking tumor-infiltrating lymphocytes.

This chain connects TRBV4-2 to TRBJ2-1; TRBD1 agrees at 9 bases. The sequence was collected from a male donor with prostate cancer. This specimen was PBMCs, taken after low-dose radiotherapy plus immunotherapy. CDR3 DNA: TGTGCCAGCAGCCAAGAGGACAGGGGCCCCTACGAGCAGTTCTTC. Protein product: CASSQEDRGPYEQFF.